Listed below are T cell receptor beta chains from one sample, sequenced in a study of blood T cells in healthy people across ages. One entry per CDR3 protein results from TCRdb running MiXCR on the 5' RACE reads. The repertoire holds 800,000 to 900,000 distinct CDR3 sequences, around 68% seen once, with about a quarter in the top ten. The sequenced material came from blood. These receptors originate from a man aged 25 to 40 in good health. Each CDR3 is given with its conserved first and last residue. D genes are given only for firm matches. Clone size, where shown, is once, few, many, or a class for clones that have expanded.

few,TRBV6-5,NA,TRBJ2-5,TGTGCCAGCAGTGGGCCAGGTCCCCAAGAGACCCAGTACTTC,CASSGPGPQETQYF
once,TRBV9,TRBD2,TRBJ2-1,TGTGCCAGCAGCGTCCCTAGCGGGGGGAACAATGAGCAGTTCTTC,CASSVPSGGNNEQFF
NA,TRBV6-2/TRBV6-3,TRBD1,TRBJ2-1,TGTACCAGCAGTTATGGCGGACAGGGGTATTCTAAGCAGTTCTTC,CTSSYGGQGYSKQFF
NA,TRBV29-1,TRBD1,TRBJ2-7,TGCAGCGTTCACATGGGACAGGGTAGCTACGAGCAGTACTTC,CSVHMGQGSYEQYF
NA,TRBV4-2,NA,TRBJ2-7,TGTGCCAGCAGCCAAGAAATGCAAGCCTCCTACGAGCAGTACTTC,CASSQEMQASYEQYF
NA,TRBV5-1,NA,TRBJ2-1,TGCGCCAGCAGCCACGGGATCATCAATGAGCAGTTCTTC,CASSHGIINEQFF
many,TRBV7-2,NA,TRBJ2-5,TGTGCCAGCAGCTTTATGACTAGTCCTCAAGAGACCCAGTACTTC,CASSFMTSPQETQYF
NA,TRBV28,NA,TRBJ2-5,TGTGCCAGCAGTTTCACCCTCGGTCGGGTAGAGACCCAGTACTTC,CASSFTLGRVETQYF
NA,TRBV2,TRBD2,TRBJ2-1,TGTGCCATCCTACTAGCGGGGGAAGGGAATGAGCAGTTCTTC,CAILLAGEGNEQFF
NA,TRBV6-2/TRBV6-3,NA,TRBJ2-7,TGTGCCAGCACCCACGGGGCTTCCTACGAGCAGTACTTC,CASTHGASYEQYF
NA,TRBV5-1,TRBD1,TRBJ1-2,TGCGCCAGCAGCTTGGACAACAGGGGTGGGTGTTATGGCTACACCTTC,CASSLDNRGGCYGYTF
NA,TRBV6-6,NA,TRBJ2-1,TGTGCCAGCAGTTACACCTCGAATGAGCAGTTCTTC,CASSYTSNEQFF
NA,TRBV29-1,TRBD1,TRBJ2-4,TGCAGCGTTGCCGGGACAGGGGCCAAAAACATTCAGTACTTC,CSVAGTGAKNIQYF
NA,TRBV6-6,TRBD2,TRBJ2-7,TGTGCCAGCAGTTACGCGGGGGGGAGAAACGAGCAGTACTTC,CASSYAGGRNEQYF
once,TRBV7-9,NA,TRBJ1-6,TGTGCCAGCAGCTTAAGAGGTCAGGCGACAAATTCACCCCTCCACTTT,CASSLRGQATNSPLHF
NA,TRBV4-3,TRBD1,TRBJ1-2,TGCGCCAGCAGCCAAGGACAGGGTTCGGGCAGCTATGGCTACACCTTC,CASSQGQGSGSYGYTF
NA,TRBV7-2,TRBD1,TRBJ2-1,TGTGCCAGCAGCTTAGCGCGCCAGGGGGTAAATGAGCAGTTCTTC,CASSLARQGVNEQFF
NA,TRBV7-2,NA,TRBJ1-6,TGTGCCAGCAGCTACGACGGGTATAATTCACCCCTCCACTTT,CASSYDGYNSPLHF
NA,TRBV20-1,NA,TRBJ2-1,TGCAGTGCTAGAGATCGGACGGGCGGTAGCCCGGGATATGAGCAGTTCTTC,CSARDRTGGSPGYEQFF
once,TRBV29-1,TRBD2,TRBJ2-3,TGCAGCGTTAGGACTAGCGGCCCTCCCACAGATACGCAGTATTTT,CSVRTSGPPTDTQYF
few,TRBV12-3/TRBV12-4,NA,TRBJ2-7,TGTGCCAGCAGTTTGGGGGTTCGGCCCTACGAGCAGTACTTC,CASSLGVRPYEQYF
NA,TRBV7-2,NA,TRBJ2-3,TGTGCCAGCAGCTTTAGAGGGGTCGGCACAGATACGCAGTATTTT,CASSFRGVGTDTQYF
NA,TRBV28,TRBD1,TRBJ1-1,TGTGCCAGCAGTACGGGACAGACAATGGTAGCTTTCTTT,CASSTGQTMVAFF
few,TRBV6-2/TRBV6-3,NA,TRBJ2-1,TGTGCCAGCAGCCCCCGTAGTGGGGGACTCAATGAGCAGTTCTTC,CASSPRSGGLNEQFF
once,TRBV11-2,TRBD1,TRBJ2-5,TGTGCCAGCAGCTTACGGCCCAGGGGGAAAGAGACCCAGTACTTC,CASSLRPRGKETQYF
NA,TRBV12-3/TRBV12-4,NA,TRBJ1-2,TGTGCCAGCAGTAAAGGACGGAACTATGGCTACACCTTC,CASSKGRNYGYTF
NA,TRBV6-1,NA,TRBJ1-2,TGTGCCAGCAGTGAGACGTTTCAGGGTGGCTACACCTTC,CASSETFQGGYTF
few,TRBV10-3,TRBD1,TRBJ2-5,TGTGCCACAAGGGGGCCAGAGACCCAGTACTTC,CATRGPETQYF
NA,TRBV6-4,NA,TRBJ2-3,TGTGCCAGCAGCCTCGTCCGGGCGGGTACAGATACGCAGTATTTT,CASSLVRAGTDTQYF
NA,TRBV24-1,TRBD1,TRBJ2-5,TGTGCCACCAGTCCGACAGGGGCCCCTCGGGAGCAGTACTTC,CATSPTGAPREQYF
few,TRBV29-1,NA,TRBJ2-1,TGCAGCGTTGATTGGCGGGGGCCCTACAATGAGCAGTTCTTC,CSVDWRGPYNEQFF
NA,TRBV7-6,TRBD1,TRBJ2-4,TGTGCCAGCAGCGGGGGACAGGGCCTAATTCAGTACTTC,CASSGGQGLIQYF
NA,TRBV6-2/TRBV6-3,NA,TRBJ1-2,TGTGCCAGCAGCGGGTCCTCCTCTCAAGGCTATGGCTACACCTTC,CASSGSSSQGYGYTF
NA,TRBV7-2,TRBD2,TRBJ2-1,TGTGCCAGCAGCCCGCGGGGGATTGAGCAGTTCTTC,CASSPRGIEQFF
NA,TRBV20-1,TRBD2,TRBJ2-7,TGCAGTGCTAGATCCGCGGGGGGCCGGGCCGGCTACGAGCGGTACTTC,CSARSAGGRAGYERYF
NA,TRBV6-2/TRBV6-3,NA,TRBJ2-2,TGTGCCAGCAGTTACTCGTCGGGAAGGCACGGGGAGCTGTTTTTT,CASSYSSGRHGELFF
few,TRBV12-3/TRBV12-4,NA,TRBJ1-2,TGTGCCAGCAGTTTCGCAGGGTCTGAAGGCTACACCTTC,CASSFAGSEGYTF
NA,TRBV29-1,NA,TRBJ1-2,TGCAGCGTTGGGCAGACTGACTATGGCTACACCTTC,CSVGQTDYGYTF
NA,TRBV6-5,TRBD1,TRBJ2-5,TGTGCCACCCGGACAGGGGGCTTGGCAGAGACCCAGTACTTC,CATRTGGLAETQYF